Listed below are T cell receptor beta chains from one sample, sequenced in a study of blood T cell repertoires in COVID-19. Clones were read by immunoSEQ multiplex PCR, and TCRdb kept only the in-frame ones, dropping some. The sample has about 180,000 clones, 88% seen once. The sample taken for sequencing was PBMCs or T cells enriched from blood (not recorded which). These receptor sequences come from a woman aged 18-29 years who had recovered from COVID-19. CDR3s include the opening cysteine and the closing phenylalanine or tryptophan. Fields, in order: CDR3 length, clone size, J gene, V gene, D gene, CDR3 protein, CDR3 DNA. D genes are given only for firm matches. Expanded clones are given a class, and other clones once, few, many or no size at all.

length: 13
size: once
J: TRBJ2-1
V: TRBV30
D: -
CDR3: CAWSQTVYNEQFF
DNA: TGTGCCTGGAGTCAGACTGTATACAATGAGCAGTTCTTC

length: 15
size: -
J: TRBJ2-1
V: TRBV5-6
D: -
CDR3: CASSLGTADYNEQFF
DNA: TGTGCCAGCAGCTTGGGGACAGCCGACTACAATGAGCAGTTCTTC

length: 13
size: -
J: TRBJ1-2
V: TRBV30
D: -
CDR3: CACTGLANYGYTF
DNA: TGTGCCTGTACAGGCCTAGCTAACTATGGCTACACCTTC

length: 16
size: few
J: TRBJ2-3
V: TRBV2
D: TRBD2
CDR3: CAIAGSREIDTDTQYF
DNA: TGTGCCATCGCGGGTTCGCGGGAGATTGACACAGATACGCAGTATTTT

length: 15
size: -
J: TRBJ2-7
V: TRBV11-3
D: TRBD2
CDR3: CASSLASSGINEQYF
DNA: TGTGCCAGCAGCTTAGCCTCTAGCGGGATCAACGAGCAGTACTTC

length: 14
size: -
J: TRBJ2-3
V: TRBV20-1
D: TRBD1
CDR3: CSASDDRATDTQYF
DNA: TGCAGTGCTAGTGATGACAGGGCCACAGATACGCAGTATTTT

length: 15
size: -
J: TRBJ2-5
V: TRBV5-1
D: -
CDR3: CASSFPETVQETQYF
DNA: TGCGCCAGCAGCTTCCCCGAGACAGTACAAGAGACCCAGTACTTC

length: 16
size: -
J: TRBJ1-2
V: TRBV6-1
D: -
CDR3: CASSERSGAGYYGYTF
DNA: TGTGCCAGCAGTGAAAGGTCTGGGGCCGGTTACTATGGCTACACCTTC

length: 15
size: -
J: TRBJ2-5
V: TRBV2
D: -
CDR3: CASSEAGGAGKTQYF
DNA: TGTGCCAGCAGTGAAGCGGGGGGGGCCGGGAAGACCCAGTACTTC

length: 16
size: -
J: TRBJ1-5
V: TRBV18
D: -
CDR3: CASSPLSGVDNQPQHF
DNA: TGTGCCAGCTCACCACTGTCGGGGGTAGATAATCAGCCCCAGCATTTT

length: 11
size: -
J: TRBJ2-1
V: TRBV28
D: -
CDR3: CASSFQNEQFF
DNA: TGTGCCAGCAGTTTCCAGAATGAGCAGTTCTTC

length: 13
size: -
J: TRBJ1-1
V: TRBV30
D: -
CDR3: CAWSVGGDTEAFF
DNA: TGTGCCTGGAGTGTAGGGGGGGACACTGAAGCTTTCTTT

length: 13
size: -
J: TRBJ1-2
V: TRBV12-3/TRBV12-4
D: TRBD1
CDR3: CASKSGGVYGYTF
DNA: TGTGCCAGCAAATCAGGGGGCGTCTACGGCTACACCTTC

length: 18
size: once
J: TRBJ2-2
V: TRBV5-5
D: TRBD2
CDR3: CASSMGLAGGPVTGELFF
DNA: TGTGCCAGCAGCATGGGACTAGCGGGGGGGCCGGTCACCGGGGAGCTGTTTTTT

length: 15
size: -
J: TRBJ1-6
V: TRBV7-2
D: -
CDR3: CASSLNGGFNSPLHF
DNA: TGTGCCAGCAGCTTAAATGGGGGCTTTAATTCACCCCTCCACTTT

length: 15
size: -
J: TRBJ2-7
V: TRBV7-7
D: TRBD1
CDR3: CASSFGTGGSYEQYF
DNA: TGTGCTAGCAGCTTCGGGACAGGGGGCAGCTACGAGCAGTACTTC

length: 16
size: -
J: TRBJ1-4
V: TRBV5-4
D: -
CDR3: CASSSGAFATNEKLFF
DNA: TGTGCCAGCAGCTCAGGGGCATTTGCAACTAATGAAAAACTGTTTTTT

length: 10
size: -
J: TRBJ1-1
V: TRBV19
D: -
CDR3: CARAGVKAFF
DNA: TGTGCCAGGGCGGGGGTGAAAGCTTTCTTT

length: 14
size: -
J: TRBJ1-5
V: TRBV10-3
D: -
CDR3: CAISEMGGNQPQHF
DNA: TGTGCCATCAGTGAGATGGGGGGGAATCAGCCCCAGCATTTT

length: 18
size: -
J: TRBJ2-7
V: TRBV28
D: TRBD1
CDR3: CASSFPDSGTEPPYEQYF
DNA: TGTGCCAGCAGTTTCCCCGATTCCGGGACAGAACCTCCCTACGAGCAGTACTTC

length: 14
size: -
J: TRBJ1-4
V: TRBV4-3
D: -
CDR3: CASSQEGADEKLFF
DNA: TGCGCCAGCAGCCAAGAGGGGGCGGATGAAAAACTGTTTTTT

length: 19
size: -
J: TRBJ1-1
V: TRBV5-1
D: -
CDR3: CASSGWYLPTGSENTEAFF
DNA: TGCGCCAGCAGCGGGTGGTATCTCCCGACAGGATCGGAAAACACTGAAGCTTTCTTT

length: 14
size: -
J: TRBJ1-1
V: TRBV21-1
D: -
CDR3: CASSKGHRNTEAFF
DNA: TGTGCCAGCAGCAAAGGGCACAGGAACACTGAAGCTTTCTTT

length: 14
size: -
J: TRBJ1-2
V: TRBV2
D: TRBD1
CDR3: CANPIDRGTYGYTF
DNA: TGTGCCAACCCCATTGACAGGGGGACCTATGGCTACACCTTC

length: 14
size: -
J: TRBJ1-1
V: TRBV5-1
D: TRBD1
CDR3: CASSFTGGNTEAFF
DNA: TGCGCCAGCAGCTTTACAGGGGGAAACACTGAAGCTTTCTTT

length: 12
size: -
J: TRBJ2-7
V: TRBV5-6
D: -
CDR3: CASSLENHEQYF
DNA: TGTGCCAGCAGTCTTGAGAACCACGAGCAGTACTTC

length: 14
size: -
J: TRBJ1-1
V: TRBV7-9
D: TRBD1
CDR3: CASRNRGWDTEAFF
DNA: TGTGCCAGCAGAAACAGGGGGTGGGACACTGAAGCTTTCTTT

length: 16
size: -
J: TRBJ2-2
V: TRBV7-2
D: TRBD1
CDR3: CASSKRGQGGSGELFF
DNA: TGTGCCAGCAGCAAAAGGGGACAGGGGGGCTCCGGGGAGCTGTTTTTT

length: 14
size: -
J: TRBJ1-5
V: TRBV24-1
D: TRBD1
CDR3: CAPLGQAEDQPQHF
DNA: TGTGCCCCCTTGGGACAGGCCGAGGATCAGCCCCAGCATTTT

length: 14
size: once
J: TRBJ2-3
V: TRBV15
D: TRBD2
CDR3: CATRLAGLTDTQYF
DNA: TGTGCCACCAGACTAGCGGGGCTCACAGATACGCAGTATTTT

length: 14
size: -
J: TRBJ2-2
V: TRBV5-1
D: -
CDR3: CASSLYYSTGELFF
DNA: TGCGCCAGCAGCCTATACTACTCGACCGGGGAGCTGTTTTTT

length: 16
size: -
J: TRBJ1-1
V: TRBV6-5
D: -
CDR3: CASSYSPRTTNTEAFF
DNA: TGTGCCAGCAGTTACTCACCCAGGACAACGAACACTGAAGCTTTCTTT

length: 14
size: -
J: TRBJ2-2
V: TRBV6-2/TRBV6-3
D: -
CDR3: CASSLLANTGELFF
DNA: TGTGCCAGCAGTTTACTAGCGAACACCGGGGAGCTGTTTTTT

length: 17
size: once
J: TRBJ1-3
V: TRBV5-1
D: -
CDR3: CASSLGWSGGIGNTIYF
DNA: TGCGCCAGCAGCTTGGGGTGGAGCGGAGGGATTGGAAACACCATATATTTT

length: 15
size: -
J: TRBJ2-5
V: TRBV7-2
D: -
CDR3: CASSLVLGGRETQYF
DNA: TGTGCCAGCAGCTTAGTTCTCGGGGGACGAGAGACCCAGTACTTC

length: 14
size: few
J: TRBJ2-7
V: TRBV6-1
D: -
CDR3: CASSEVRDSYEQYF
DNA: TGTGCCAGCAGTGAAGTAAGAGACTCCTACGAGCAGTACTTC

length: 16
size: -
J: TRBJ2-1
V: TRBV19
D: TRBD2
CDR3: CASSFTSGGAYNEQFF
DNA: TGTGCCAGTAGTTTTACTAGCGGGGGGGCCTACAATGAGCAGTTCTTC

length: 14
size: -
J: TRBJ2-2
V: TRBV28
D: -
CDR3: CASSQGQETGELFF
DNA: TGTGCCAGCAGTCAGGGGCAGGAGACCGGGGAGCTGTTTTTT

length: 18
size: -
J: TRBJ2-1
V: TRBV28
D: TRBD2
CDR3: CASSLLGLAGASYNEQFF
DNA: TGTGCCAGCAGTTTGCTGGGACTAGCGGGAGCCTCCTACAATGAGCAGTTCTTC

length: 15
size: -
J: TRBJ2-5
V: TRBV6-5
D: TRBD2
CDR3: CASNIVGGSQETQYF
DNA: TGTGCCAGCAATATTGTGGGGGGGTCCCAAGAGACCCAGTACTTC

length: 14
size: -
J: TRBJ1-2
V: TRBV19
D: TRBD1
CDR3: CASSVEGTVEGYTF
DNA: TGTGCCAGTAGTGTCGAAGGGACAGTGGAGGGCTACACCTTC

length: 14
size: -
J: TRBJ2-3
V: TRBV7-2
D: -
CDR3: CASSWGGATDTQYF
DNA: TGTGCCAGCAGCTGGGGCGGCGCGACGGATACGCAGTATTTT

length: 14
size: -
J: TRBJ1-2
V: TRBV7-2
D: TRBD1
CDR3: CASSLDRGNYGYTF
DNA: TGTGCCAGCAGCTTAGACAGGGGTAACTATGGCTACACCTTC

length: 12
size: -
J: TRBJ1-5
V: TRBV2
D: -
CDR3: CASSGDEQPQHF
DNA: TGTGCCAGCTCGGGGGACGAACAGCCCCAGCATTTT